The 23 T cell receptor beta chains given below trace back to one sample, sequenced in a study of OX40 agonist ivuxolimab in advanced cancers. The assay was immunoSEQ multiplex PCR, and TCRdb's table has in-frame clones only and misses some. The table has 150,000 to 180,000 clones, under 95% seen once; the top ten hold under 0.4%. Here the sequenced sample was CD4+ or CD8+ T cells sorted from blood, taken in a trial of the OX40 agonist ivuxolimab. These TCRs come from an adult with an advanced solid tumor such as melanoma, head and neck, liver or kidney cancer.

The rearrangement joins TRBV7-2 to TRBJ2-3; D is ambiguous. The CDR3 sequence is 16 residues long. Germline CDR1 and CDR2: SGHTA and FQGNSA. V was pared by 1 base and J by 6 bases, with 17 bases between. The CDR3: CASSLGVAVRPDTQYF. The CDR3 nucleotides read TGTGCCAGCAGCTTAGGTGTGGCAGTACGCCCCGATACGCAGTATTTT.

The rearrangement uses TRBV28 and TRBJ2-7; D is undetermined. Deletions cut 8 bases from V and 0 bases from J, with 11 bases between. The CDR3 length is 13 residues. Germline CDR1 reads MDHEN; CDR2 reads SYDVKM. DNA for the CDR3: TGTGCCAGCGACGAACGTAGCTCCTACGAGCAGTACTTC. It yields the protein CASDERSSYEQYF.

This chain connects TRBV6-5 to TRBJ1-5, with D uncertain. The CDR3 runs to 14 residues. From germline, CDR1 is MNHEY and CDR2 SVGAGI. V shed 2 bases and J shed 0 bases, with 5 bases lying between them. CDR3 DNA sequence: TGTGCCAGCAGTTACGCAGATAGCAATCAGCCCCAGCATTTT. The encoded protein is CASSYADSNQPQHF.

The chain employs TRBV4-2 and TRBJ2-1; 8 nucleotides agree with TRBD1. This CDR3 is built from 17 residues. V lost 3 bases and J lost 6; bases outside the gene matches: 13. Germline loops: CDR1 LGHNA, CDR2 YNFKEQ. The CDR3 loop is CASSQYTGQGSGNEQFF. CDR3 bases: TGTGCCAGCAGCCAGTATACTGGACAGGGCAGTGGCAATGAGCAGTTCTTC.

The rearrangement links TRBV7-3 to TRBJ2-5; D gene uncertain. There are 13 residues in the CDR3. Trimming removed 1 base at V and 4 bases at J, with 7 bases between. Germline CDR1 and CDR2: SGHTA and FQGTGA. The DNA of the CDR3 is TGTGCCAGCAGCTTAAGTCCAGGAGAGACCCAGTACTTC. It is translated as CASSLSPGETQYF.

CDR3 sequence: CASSQELRRPNTGELFF. The CDR3 DNA follows: TGTGCCAGCAGCCAAGAGCTTAGGCGACCGAACACCGGGGAGCTGTTTTTT. J is TRBJ2-2 and V is TRBV4-2; D is ambiguous. Germline CDR1 and CDR2: LGHNA and YNFKEQ. The CDR3 has 17 residues. Trimming left V 0 bases short and J 0 bases short, with 11 bases between.

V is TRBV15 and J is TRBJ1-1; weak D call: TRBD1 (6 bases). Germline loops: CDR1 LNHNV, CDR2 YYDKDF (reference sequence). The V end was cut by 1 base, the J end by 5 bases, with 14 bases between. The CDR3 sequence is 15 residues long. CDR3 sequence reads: CATSRGPRGETEAFF. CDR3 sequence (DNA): TGTGCCACCAGCAGAGGGCCGAGGGGGGAGACTGAAGCTTTCTTT.

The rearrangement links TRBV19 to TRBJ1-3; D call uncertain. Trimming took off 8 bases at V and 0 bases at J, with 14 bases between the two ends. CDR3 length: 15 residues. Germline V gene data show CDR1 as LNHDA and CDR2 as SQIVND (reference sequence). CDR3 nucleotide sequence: TGTGCCAGTCGTTCCGACCCATCCTCTGGAAACACCATATATTTT. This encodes CASRSDPSSGNTIYF.

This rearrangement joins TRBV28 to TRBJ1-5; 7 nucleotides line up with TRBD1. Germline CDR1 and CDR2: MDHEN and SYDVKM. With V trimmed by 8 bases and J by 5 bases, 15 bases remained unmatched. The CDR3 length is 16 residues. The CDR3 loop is CASPIVPGQSDQPQHF. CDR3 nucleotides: TGTGCCAGCCCGATAGTCCCGGGACAGAGTGATCAGCCCCAGCATTTT.

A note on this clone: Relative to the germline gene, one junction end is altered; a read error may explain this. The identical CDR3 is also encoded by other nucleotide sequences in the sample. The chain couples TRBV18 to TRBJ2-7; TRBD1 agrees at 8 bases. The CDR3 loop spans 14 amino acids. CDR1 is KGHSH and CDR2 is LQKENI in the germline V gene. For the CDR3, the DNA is TGTGCCAGCTCGCCACGGACAGGGACCTACGAGCAGTACTTC. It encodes CASSPRTGTYEQYF.

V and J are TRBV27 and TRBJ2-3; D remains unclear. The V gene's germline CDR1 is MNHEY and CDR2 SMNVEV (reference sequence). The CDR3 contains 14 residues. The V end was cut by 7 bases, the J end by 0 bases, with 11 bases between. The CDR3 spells CASTPLGSTDTQYF. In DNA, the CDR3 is TGTGCCAGCACCCCCCTTGGGAGCACAGATACGCAGTATTTT.

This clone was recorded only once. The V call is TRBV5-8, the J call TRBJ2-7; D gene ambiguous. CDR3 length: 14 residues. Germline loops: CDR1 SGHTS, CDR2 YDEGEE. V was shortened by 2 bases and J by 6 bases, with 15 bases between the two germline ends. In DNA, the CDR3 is TGTGCCAGCAGCTTCGGGCAACATGCACCCGAGCAGTACTTC. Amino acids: CASSFGQHAPEQYF.

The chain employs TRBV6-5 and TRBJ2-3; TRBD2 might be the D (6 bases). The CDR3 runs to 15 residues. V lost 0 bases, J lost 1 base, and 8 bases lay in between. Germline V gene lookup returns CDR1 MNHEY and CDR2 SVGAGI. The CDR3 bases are TGTGCCAGCAGTTACTCTTGGGGGGGCACAGATACGCAGTATTTT. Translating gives CASSYSWGGTDTQYF.

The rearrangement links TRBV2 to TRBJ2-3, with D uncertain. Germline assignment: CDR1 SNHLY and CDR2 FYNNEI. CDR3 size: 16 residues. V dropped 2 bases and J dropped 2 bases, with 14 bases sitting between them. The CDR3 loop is CASSEWTQTITDTQYF. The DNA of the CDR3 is TGTGCCAGCAGTGAATGGACCCAAACTATCACAGATACGCAGTATTTT.

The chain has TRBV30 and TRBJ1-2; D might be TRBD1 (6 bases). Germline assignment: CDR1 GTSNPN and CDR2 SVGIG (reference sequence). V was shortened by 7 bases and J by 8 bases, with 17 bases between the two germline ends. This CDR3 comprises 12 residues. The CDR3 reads CALGDKDEGYTF. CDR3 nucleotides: TGTGCCTTGGGGGACAAAGATGAGGGCTACACCTTC.

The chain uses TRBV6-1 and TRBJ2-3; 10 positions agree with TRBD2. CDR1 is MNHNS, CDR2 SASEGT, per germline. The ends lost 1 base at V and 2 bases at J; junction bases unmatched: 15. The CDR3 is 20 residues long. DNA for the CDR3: TGTGCCAGCAGTGAAGGCGGGTCTAGCGGGGGCCTCCTATTCACAGATACGCAGTATTTT. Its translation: CASSEGGSSGGLLFTDTQYF.

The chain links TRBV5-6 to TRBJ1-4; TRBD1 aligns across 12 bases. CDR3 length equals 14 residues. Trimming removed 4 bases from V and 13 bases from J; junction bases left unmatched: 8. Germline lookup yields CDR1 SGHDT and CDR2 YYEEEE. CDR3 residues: CASSPGQGAGGLFF. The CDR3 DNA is TGTGCCAGCAGCCCGGGACAGGGGGCCGGGGGACTGTTTTTT.

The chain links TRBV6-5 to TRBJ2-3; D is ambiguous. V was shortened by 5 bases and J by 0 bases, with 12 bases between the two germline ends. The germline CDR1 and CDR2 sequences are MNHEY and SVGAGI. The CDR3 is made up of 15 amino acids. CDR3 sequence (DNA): TGTGCCAGCAGTGGATACTTATCTAGCACAGATACGCAGTATTTT. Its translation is CASSGYLSSTDTQYF.

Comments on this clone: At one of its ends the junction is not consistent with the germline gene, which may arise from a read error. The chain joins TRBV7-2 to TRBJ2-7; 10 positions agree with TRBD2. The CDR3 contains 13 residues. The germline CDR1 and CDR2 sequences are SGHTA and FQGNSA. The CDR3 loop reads CASSLLAGAPLHF. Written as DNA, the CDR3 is TGTGCCAGCAGCTTACTAGCGGGGGCCCCCTTGCACTTC.

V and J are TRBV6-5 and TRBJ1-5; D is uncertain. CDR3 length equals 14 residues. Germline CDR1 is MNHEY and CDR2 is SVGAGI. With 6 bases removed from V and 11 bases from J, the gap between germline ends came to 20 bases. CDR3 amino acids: CASRDHILGKAQHF. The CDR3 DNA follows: TGTGCCAGCAGAGACCACATTCTAGGTAAAGCCCAGCATTTT.

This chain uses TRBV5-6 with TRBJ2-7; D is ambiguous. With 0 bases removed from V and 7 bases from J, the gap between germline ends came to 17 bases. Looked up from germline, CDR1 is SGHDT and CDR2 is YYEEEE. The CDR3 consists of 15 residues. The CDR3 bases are TGTGCCAGCAGCTTGGTTCAGTGGGCTAGAGAGGAGCAGTACTTC. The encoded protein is CASSLVQWAREEQYF.

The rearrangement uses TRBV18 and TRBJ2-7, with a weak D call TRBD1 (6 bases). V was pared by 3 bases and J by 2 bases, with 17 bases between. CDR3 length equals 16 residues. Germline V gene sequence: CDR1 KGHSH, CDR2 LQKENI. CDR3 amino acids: CASSPRTERVAYEQYF. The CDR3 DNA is TGTGCCAGCTCACCCCGGACAGAACGAGTGGCCTACGAGCAGTACTTC.

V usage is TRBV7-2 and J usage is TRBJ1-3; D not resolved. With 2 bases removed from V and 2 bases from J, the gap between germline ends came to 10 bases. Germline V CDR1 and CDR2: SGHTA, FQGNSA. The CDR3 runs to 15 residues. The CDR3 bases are TGTGCCAGCAGCTTAACCGGGGAACCTGGAAACACCATATATTTT. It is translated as CASSLTGEPGNTIYF.